The 19 T cell receptor beta chains reported below all come from one sample, sequenced in a study of OX40 agonist ivuxolimab in advanced cancers. Receptors were amplified or captured by the immunoSEQ multiplex PCR assay. TCRdb holds this immuneACCESS table with in-frame rearrangements only. Some clones are missing; in checked studies, unresolved V genes explain under half, and the rest has no known cause. In this sample the table shows approximately 70,000 clones, around 90% of which occur a single time. The ten largest clones capture around 2% of the sample. The sequenced sample was CD4+ or CD8+ T cells sorted from blood, obtained in a trial of the OX40 agonist ivuxolimab. Receptors were obtained from an adult with an advanced solid tumor such as melanoma, head and neck, liver or kidney cancer.

The rearrangement links TRBV4-2 to TRBJ2-1; 9 nucleotides match TRBD1. CDR3 length: 16 amino acids. V dropped 2 bases and J dropped 8; count of bases not matched to a gene: 10. Looked up from germline, CDR1 is LGHNA and CDR2 is YNFKEQ. As DNA, the CDR3 is TGTGCCAGCAGCCAACAACAGGGGGCGCTTTTCTATGAGCAGTTCTTC. It encodes CASSQQQGALFYEQFF.

CDR3 residues: CAISRGQSTHTDTQYF. Here the CDR3 DNA reads TGTGCCATCAGTAGGGGACAGTCCACACACACAGATACGCAGTATTTT. V usage is TRBV10-3 and J usage is TRBJ2-3; 7 bases are shared with TRBD1. CDR1 and CDR2 (germline): ENHRY, SYGVKD. The CDR3 has 16 amino acids. V lost 5 bases to trimming and J lost 2 bases; unmatched junction nucleotides: 10.

This chain links TRBV9 with TRBJ2-2; no clear D gene. V lost 3 bases, J lost 1 base, and 7 bases lay in between. Germline loops: CDR1 SGDLS, CDR2 YYNGEE. This CDR3 spans 14 amino acids. The CDR3 region is CASSEIVNTGELFF. In DNA, the CDR3 is TGTGCCAGCAGCGAAATAGTGAACACCGGGGAGCTGTTTTTT.

This chain uses TRBV28 with TRBJ2-5, with a possible D match to TRBD1 (5 bases). This CDR3 region has 12 residues. Trimming stripped 8 bases from V and 5 bases from J, with 12 bases between. Per germline, CDR1 MDHEN and CDR2 SYDVKM. Here the CDR3 DNA reads TGTGCCAGCTCTTCAGGGTGGGAGACCCAGTACTTC. It translates to CASSSGWETQYF.

The chain employs TRBV11-2 and TRBJ2-2; no definite D call. This CDR3 spans 16 amino acids. V lost 1 base and J lost 5, with 14 bases in between. CDR1 is SGHAT and CDR2 is FQNNGV in the germline V gene. The CDR3 sequence is CASSLARRQSTGELFF. For the CDR3, the DNA is TGTGCCAGCAGCTTAGCCAGGCGGCAAAGTACCGGGGAGCTGTTTTTT.

The gene calls are TRBV5-1 and TRBJ2-7; D is perhaps TRBD1 (5 bases). The CDR3 is 16 residues long. The germline V gene has CDR1 SGHRS and CDR2 YFSETQ. Trimming removed 1 base from V and 4 bases from J, with 18 bases in between. The CDR3 loop is CASSLSRVSRVYEQYF. The CDR3 DNA is TGCGCCAGCAGCTTGTCCAGGGTTTCTCGGGTTTACGAGCAGTACTTC.

The chain uses TRBV5-1 and TRBJ2-7; the D gene is possibly TRBD2 (5 bases). Deletions cut 0 bases from V and 3 bases from J, with 10 bases between. The germline CDR1 and CDR2 sequences are SGHRS and YFSETQ. CDR3 length: 14 amino acids. CDR3: CASSLVLAGYEQYF. Written as DNA, the CDR3 is TGCGCCAGCAGCTTGGTTCTAGCCGGCTACGAGCAGTACTTC.

J is TRBJ2-2 and V is TRBV21-1; the table's D call TRBD2 went unverified against the DNA. TRBV21-1 is a pseudogene. CDR3 length: 21 residues. The chain's CDR3 is CASSEPPELAGGHKNTGELFF. The CDR3 DNA is TGTGCCAGCAGCGAACCCCCTGAACTAGCGGGAGGGCATAAGAACACCGGGGAGCTGTTTTTT.

The chain employs TRBV5-1 and TRBJ2-7; the match to TRBD1 covers 9 bases. Losses at the gene ends were 4 bases for V and 5 bases for J; bases not matched to a gene: 10. This CDR3 region has 15 residues. The V gene's germline CDR1 is SGHRS and CDR2 YFSETQ. The DNA of the CDR3 is TGCGCCAGCAGCCTCCGAGGACAGGGGTCCCACGAGCAGTACTTC. Its protein is CASSLRGQGSHEQYF.

The V call is TRBV27, the J call TRBJ1-2; D gene uncertain. V was clipped by 5 bases and J by 9 bases, with 13 bases between them. The CDR3 totals 12 residues. Per germline, CDR1 MNHEY and CDR2 SMNVEV (reference sequence). In nucleotides, the CDR3 is TGTGCCAGCAGTCAAGGGCGGCGGAGCTACACCTTC. Its translation is CASSQGRRSYTF.

The rearrangement uses TRBV5-1 and TRBJ1-5; TRBD1 might be the D (6 bases). This CDR3 has 15 amino acids. Trimming shortened V by 2 bases and J by 2 bases, and 11 bases separated the two germline ends. Germline V CDR1 and CDR2: SGHRS, YFSETQ. CDR3 amino acids: CASSLGGGRNQPQHF. CDR3 nucleotide sequence: TGCGCCAGCAGCTTAGGAGGGGGACGCAATCAGCCCCAGCATTTT.

The chain has TRBV27 and TRBJ1-3; 7 bases are a match to TRBD1. Germline loops: CDR1 MNHEY, CDR2 SMNVEV (reference sequence). Trimming removed 4 bases from V and 2 bases from J; junction bases left unmatched: 8. The CDR3 sequence is 16 residues long. The CDR3 reads CASSSRQGETGNTIYF. In nucleotides, the CDR3 is TGTGCCAGCAGTTCACGACAGGGAGAGACTGGAAACACCATATATTTT.

On this clone: The same CDR3 can be traced to other DNA sequences in this sample. The chain links TRBV18 to TRBJ2-7; D perhaps matches TRBD2 (6 bases). Looked up from germline, CDR1 is KGHSH and CDR2 is LQKENI. The CDR3 runs to 12 residues. Between the trimmed V and J ends, which lost 3 bases and 5 bases, there was a span of 8 bases. The CDR3 here is CASSPGGHEQYF. The CDR3 bases are TGTGCCAGCTCACCCGGAGGGCACGAGCAGTACTTC.

The rearrangement joins TRBV5-1 to TRBJ1-2; D not resolved. The germline gives CDR1 SGHRS, CDR2 YFSETQ. The CDR3 contains 14 residues. V dropped 1 base and J dropped 8 bases, with 15 bases sitting between them. The CDR3 nucleotides are TGCGCCAGCAGCTTGTTAACTTACGATGGGGGCTACACCTTC. Its translation is CASSLLTYDGGYTF. The full variable domain, rest sourced from reference TRBV5-1 and TRBJ1-2, is KAGVTQTPRYLIKTRGQQVTLSCSPISGHRSVSWYQQTPGQGLQFLFEYFSETQRNKGNFPGRFSGRQFSNSRSEMNVSTLELGDSALYLCASSLLTYDGGYTFGSGTRLTVV.

For this clone: The sample contains more than one DNA sequence encoding this CDR3. This rearrangement joins TRBV15 to TRBJ2-1; TRBD2 aligns across 14 bases. After removal of 3 bases from V and 4 bases from J, the junction contained 5 bases not matched to a gene. CDR3 length equals 17 residues. Germline-derived CDR1 and CDR2 are LNHNV and YYDKDF (reference sequence). CDR3 loop: CATSSGLAGGIYNEQFF. The DNA of the CDR3 is TGTGCCACCAGCAGCGGACTAGCGGGAGGAATTTACAATGAGCAGTTCTTC. Full variable domain (rest looked up from reference TRBV15 and TRBJ2-1): DAMVIQNPRYQVTQFGKPVTLSCSQTLNHNVMYWYQQKSSQAPKLLFHYYDKDFNNEADTPDNFQSRRPNTSFCFLDIRSPGLGDTAMYLCATSSGLAGGIYNEQFFGPGTRLTVL.

Concerning this clone: Other DNA sequences in the sample encode the same CDR3. The chain recombines TRBV7-2 with TRBJ2-7; 8 bases line up with TRBD2. The CDR3 runs 14 residues. With 0 bases clipped from V and 2 bases from J, the junction kept 0 bases outside the gene matches. From germline, CDR1 is SGHTA and CDR2 FQGNSA. CDR3 region: CASSLAGGAYEQYF. In DNA form, the CDR3 reads TGTGCCAGCAGCTTAGCCGGGGGGGCCTACGAGCAGTACTTC.

J is TRBJ2-2 and V is TRBV9, with 11 bases fitting TRBD2. The V gene's germline CDR1 is SGDLS and CDR2 YYNGEE. This CDR3 spans 16 amino acids. Trimming at V came to 4 bases and at J to 2 bases, leaving 4 bases not matched to a gene. The CDR3 sequence is CASSSTSGANTGELFF. The DNA of the CDR3 is TGTGCCAGCAGCTCGACTAGCGGGGCCAACACCGGGGAGCTGTTTTTT.

The CDR3 region is CASSPPRAGSYEQYF. Written as DNA, the CDR3 is TGTGCCAGCAGCCCCCCCCGGGCCGGGAGCTACGAGCAGTACTTC. The J gene is TRBJ2-7, the V gene TRBV27; D is perhaps TRBD2 (6 bases). Germline CDR1 and CDR2: MNHEY and SMNVEV (reference sequence). Deletions cut 6 bases from V and 3 bases from J, with 18 bases between. This CDR3 is built from 15 residues.

The gene calls are TRBV5-4 and TRBJ1-1, with D possibly matching TRBD1 (5 bases). V shed 0 bases and J shed 4 bases, with 13 bases lying between them. The germline V gene has CDR1 SGHNT and CDR2 YYREEE (reference sequence). This CDR3 is built from 15 residues. The CDR3 DNA follows: TGTGCCAGCAGCTTGGTGTCAGGGTCGGGCACTGAAGCTTTCTTT. This encodes CASSLVSGSGTEAFF.